Each of the 32 T cell receptor beta chains below was sequenced from the same sample in a study of vaccination and CD4 T cells after COVID-19. Treatment of the sample: approximately nine-day PBMC culture with coronavirus spike peptide pools or control peptides (ViraFEST assay). No antigen is known for these receptors. Once obtained from cultured CD4+ T cells, the DNA was sequenced using the Oncomine TCR Beta short-read assay. TCRdb recomputed calls from the PCR reads with MiXCR, one row per CDR3 protein. The profile shows 9,500 to 15,000 distinct CDR3 sequences, 20% to 25% of them singletons. Material: CD4+ T cells from blood, cultured in vitro, obtained before SARS-CoV-2 vaccination. Source of these receptors: a human donor who received a COVID-19 vaccine.

This clonotype was detected only a few times. The chain uses TRBV27 and TRBJ2-3; 9 bases match TRBD2. Germline trimming cut 1 base from V and 1 base from J; bases unmatched to any gene: 6. The CDR3 is 17 amino acids. CDR1 MNHEY and CDR2 SMNVEV come from the germline V gene (reference sequence). CDR3 nucleotide sequence: TGTGCCAGCAGTTTATACCCCTCTAGCGGGGGCACAGATACGCAGTATTTT. This codes for CASSLYPSSGGTDTQYF.

The J gene is TRBJ1-4, the V gene TRBV20-1, with 8 positions matching TRBD1. CDR3 length: 15 amino acids. Trimming removed 5 bases from V and 7 bases from J; junction bases left unmatched: 12. Germline lookup yields CDR1 DFQATT and CDR2 SNEGSKA (reference sequence). The CDR3 DNA reads as TGCAGTGCTGGAGGACAGGGTCCGGGTAGTGAAAAACTGTTTTTT. Protein product: CSAGGQGPGSEKLFF.

This clonotype came up a few times. V usage is TRBV19 and J usage is TRBJ2-5; D might be TRBD1 (5 bases). V was trimmed by 3 bases and J by 4 bases, leaving 9 bases between them. Germline V gene lookup returns CDR1 LNHDA and CDR2 SQIVND (reference sequence). The CDR3 runs 13 residues. The CDR3: CASSIFRAETQYF. CDR3 coding DNA: TGTGCCAGTAGTATTTTCAGGGCAGAGACCCAGTACTTC.

This clonotype has just a few counts. The chain carries TRBV24-1 and TRBJ2-1; D call uncertain. The V gene's germline CDR1 is KGHDR and CDR2 SFDVKD. The ends were cut back, 7 bases at V and 5 bases at J, with 8 bases in the middle. The CDR3 runs 12 residues. CDR3 loop: CATSERDNEQFF. For the CDR3, the DNA is TGTGCCACCAGCGAAAGGGACAATGAGCAGTTCTTC.

The V and J genes are TRBV6-1 and TRBJ1-1; weak D call: TRBD1 (5 bases). V dropped 3 bases and J dropped 6 bases, with 14 bases sitting between them. The CDR3 has 14 amino acids. CDR1 MNHNS and CDR2 SASEGT come from the germline V gene. DNA for the CDR3: TGTGCCAGCAGTGACCGTTGGGACCTCCCTGAAGCTTTCTTT. As protein: CASSDRWDLPEAFF.

V is TRBV24-1 and J is TRBJ2-1; 9 bases map to TRBD1. This CDR3 has 15 amino acids. The V segment lost 4 bases and the J segment 4 bases; nucleotides outside the gene matches: 4. Germline V lookup: CDR1 KGHDR, CDR2 SFDVKD. The CDR3 DNA sequence: TGTGCCACCAGTGACCTGGGACAGGGATACAATGAGCAGTTCTTC. This codes for CATSDLGQGYNEQFF.

This sequence joins TRBV5-5 and TRBJ1-1; D unclear. Germline values: CDR1 SGHKS, CDR2 YYEKEE (reference sequence). V gave up 1 base and J gave up 10 bases, with 17 bases separating them. This CDR3 has 14 residues. CDR3 protein: CASSLIIPVGVAFF. The CDR3, as DNA: TGTGCCAGCAGCTTGATTATACCGGTCGGAGTAGCTTTCTTT.

J is TRBJ2-1 and V is TRBV4-1, with D perhaps matching TRBD2 (5 bases). V dropped 1 base and J dropped 6 bases, with 13 bases sitting between them. The germline V gene has CDR1 MGHRA and CDR2 YSYEKL. This CDR3 contains 15 residues. CDR3 DNA: TGCGCCAGCAGCCAAGCACCGACGGGGAGCAATGAGCAGTTCTTC. Translating it yields CASSQAPTGSNEQFF.

This chain uses TRBV10-2 with TRBJ1-1, with no clear D. The ends were cut back, 0 bases at V and 4 bases at J, with 9 bases in the middle. This CDR3 has 14 amino acids. Germline V gives CDR1 WSHSY, CDR2 SAAADI. CDR3 in amino acids: CASSESGRATEAFF. DNA for the CDR3: TGCGCCAGCAGTGAGTCAGGGAGGGCCACTGAAGCTTTCTTT.

By share, this clonotype counts as medium-sized (0.01 to 0.1%). V gene TRBV5-5 combines with J gene TRBJ1-2, with D possibly matching TRBD1 (6 bases). The CDR3 spans 21 residues. Germline CDR1 SGHKS, CDR2 YYEKEE (reference sequence). The germline V and J ends were trimmed by 1 base and 1 base, with 29 bases remaining between them. The CDR3 spells CASSLSVSGTREEGINYGYTF. CDR3 DNA sequence: TGTGCCAGCAGCTTGTCAGTGTCGGGGACACGGGAAGAGGGGATTAACTATGGCTACACCTTC. The whole variable domain, remainder taken from reference TRBV5-5 and TRBJ1-2, is DAGVTQSPTHLIKTRGQQVTLRCSPISGHKSVSWYQQVLGQGPQFIFQYYEKEERGRGNFPDRFSARQFPNYSSELNVNALLLGDSALYLCASSLSVSGTREEGINYGYTFGSGTRLTVV.

This clonotype has more than one count but fewer than ten. The genes are TRBV28 and TRBJ1-2, with D possibly being TRBD1 (6 bases). The CDR3 contains 15 residues. The germline CDR1 and CDR2 sequences are MDHEN and SYDVKM. V dropped 2 bases and J dropped 4 bases, with 14 bases sitting between them. CDR3 sequence reads: CASSLTGGAGYGYTF. The CDR3 DNA reads TGTGCCAGCAGTTTAACGGGGGGCGCGGGCTATGGCTACACCTTC.

This clonotype turned up a few times. The chain employs TRBV7-3 and TRBJ2-5; D may be TRBD1 or TRBD2 (5 bases each). Germline V lookup: CDR1 SGHTA, CDR2 FQGTGA. Between the trimmed V and J ends, which lost 1 base and 5 bases, there was a span of 14 bases. The CDR3 consists of 15 residues. CDR3 amino acids: CASSLMSGRGETQYF. The CDR3 DNA is TGTGCCAGCAGCTTAATGTCAGGGAGAGGGGAGACCCAGTACTTC.

A few counts support this clonotype. The chain carries TRBV6-5 and TRBJ1-1, with no clear D. Between the trimmed V and J ends, which lost 0 bases and 5 bases, there was a span of 13 bases. This CDR3 comprises 15 residues. CDR1 MNHEY and CDR2 SVGAGI come from the germline V gene. The CDR3 here is CASSYSGPGGTEAFF. The CDR3 DNA follows: TGTGCCAGCAGTTACTCCGGCCCCGGAGGGACTGAAGCTTTCTTT.

The chain links TRBV24-1 to TRBJ2-1; possible D gene TRBD2, 7 bases. CDR3 length: 15 residues. V lost 4 bases and J lost 4, with 13 bases in between. In germline, CDR1 is KGHDR, CDR2 SFDVKD. The CDR3 region has the DNA TGTGCCACCAGTGACCCGGGGGGCCGATACAATGAGCAGTTCTTC. Encoded protein: CATSDPGGRYNEQFF.

This clonotype was counted only a few times. This chain's CDR3 is CSARTGEVYYGYTF. CDR3 nucleotides: TGCAGTGCCCGGACAGGGGAGGTTTACTATGGCTACACCTTC. V is TRBV20-1 and J is TRBJ1-2; 9 nucleotides line up with TRBD1. There are 14 residues in the CDR3. Germline V lookup: CDR1 DFQATT, CDR2 SNEGSKA (reference sequence). The junction had 8 bases not matched to a gene; V was cut back by 6 bases and J by 3 bases.

The chain links TRBV12-5 to TRBJ1-6; 7 nucleotides align to TRBD1. Germline values: CDR1 LGHNT, CDR2 FRNRAP. The CDR3 consists of 14 residues. With 2 bases clipped from V and 11 bases from J, the junction kept 6 bases outside the gene matches. The CDR3 DNA follows: TGTGCTAGTGGTTTGTCACGACAGGGTACACCCCTCCACTTT. This sequence encodes CASGLSRQGTPLHF.

The J gene is TRBJ1-1, the V gene TRBV5-3; D ambiguous. TRBV5-3 falls under the ORF class, with uncertain function. The CDR3 contains 12 residues. The V gene lost 8 bases and the J gene lost 3 bases, with 11 bases spanning the gap. The CDR3 DNA reads as TGTGCCAGCAGTTTTGGACACACTGAAGCTTTCTTT. This translates into CASSFGHTEAFF.

The rearrangement uses TRBV28 and TRBJ2-5; D possibly corresponds to TRBD2 (5 bases). The germline gives CDR1 MDHEN, CDR2 SYDVKM. The CDR3 has 14 residues. V lost 4 bases to trimming and J lost 3 bases, with 12 bases between them. The CDR3 protein is CASSSGRTEETQYF. CDR3 nucleotides: TGTGCCAGCAGTTCAGGACGGACTGAAGAGACCCAGTACTTC. The variable domain in full, with the rest retrieved from reference TRBV28 and TRBJ2-5, is DVKVTQSSRYLVKRTGEKVFLECVQDMDHENMFWYRQDPGLGLRLIYFSYDVKMKEKGDIPEGYSVSREKKERFSLILESASTNQTSMYLCASSSGRTEETQYFGPGTRLLVL.

This clonotype was seen more than once but under ten times. The rearrangement links TRBV5-4 to TRBJ2-3, with TRBD1 identical over 9 bases. The CDR3 loop spans 14 amino acids. The V gene end was trimmed by 5 bases and the J gene end by 3 bases; junction bases not matched to a gene: 4. The germline V gene encodes CDR1 SGHNT and CDR2 YYREEE (reference sequence). CDR3 sequence: CASRGTGRTDTQYF. The CDR3, as DNA: TGTGCCAGCAGGGGGACAGGGCGGACAGATACGCAGTATTTT.

The chain joins TRBV12-3 or TRBV12-4 to TRBJ2-5, with a tentative D call TRBD1 (5 bases). V was cut by 3 bases and J by 5 bases, with 10 bases left in between. The CDR3 runs to 13 residues. The CDR3 here is CASSFPGMETQYF. The CDR3 DNA reads as TGTGCCAGCAGTTTTCCAGGGATGGAGACCCAGTACTTC.

V and J are TRBV20-1 and TRBJ2-1; 9 nucleotides match TRBD2. CDR3 size: 16 residues. CDR1 is DFQATT and CDR2 is SNEGSKA in the germline V gene (reference sequence). V shed 3 bases and J 5 bases; nucleotides not matched to a gene: 11. CDR3 in amino acids: CSASQILAGFHNEQFF. DNA for the CDR3: TGCAGTGCTAGCCAAATCCTAGCGGGGTTTCACAATGAGCAGTTCTTC.

V gene TRBV28 combines with J gene TRBJ2-7, with D perhaps matching TRBD1 (5 bases). V was shortened by 5 bases and J by 3 bases, with 14 bases between the two germline ends. The germline V gene has CDR1 MDHEN and CDR2 SYDVKM. The CDR3 loop spans 14 amino acids. CDR3 region: CASSTGLGFYEQYF. CDR3 DNA sequence: TGTGCCAGCAGTACAGGTCTTGGGTTCTACGAGCAGTACTTC.

By its share, this clonotype is medium-sized. The chain recombines TRBV25-1 with TRBJ1-6, with 11 bases identical to TRBD1. Germline V gene sequence: CDR1 MGHDK, CDR2 SYGVNS. Trimming removed 5 bases from V and 7 bases from J; junction bases left unmatched: 1. This CDR3 contains 14 residues. For the CDR3, the DNA is TGTGCCAGCAGTCGGACAGGGGGCAATTCACCCCTCCACTTT. Translating it yields CASSRTGGNSPLHF.

This clonotype was picked up a small number of times. This sequence joins TRBV5-1 and TRBJ2-5, with 7 bases lining up with TRBD1. V lost 3 bases and J lost 0; bases outside the gene matches: 5. This CDR3 is built from 15 residues. Germline V gene data show CDR1 as SGHRS and CDR2 as YFSETQ. The CDR3: CASSWDSSYQETQYF. CDR3 nucleotide sequence: TGCGCCAGCAGCTGGGACAGTAGCTACCAAGAGACCCAGTACTTC. Drawing the rest from reference TRBV5-1 and TRBJ2-5, the complete variable domain is KAGVTQTPRYLIKTRGQQVTLSCSPISGHRSVSWYQQTPGQGLQFLFEYFSETQRNKGNFPGRFSGRQFSNSRSEMNVSTLELGDSALYLCASSWDSSYQETQYFGPGTRLLVL.

The chain links TRBV18 to TRBJ1-1, with 10 bases lining up with TRBD1. Germline lookup yields CDR1 KGHSH and CDR2 LQKENI. The CDR3 is made up of 15 amino acids. Trimming took 2 bases from V and 5 from J; bases not matched to a gene: 5. The CDR3 sequence is CASSPVGTGETEAFF. DNA of the CDR3: TGTGCCAGCTCACCAGTAGGGACAGGGGAGACTGAAGCTTTCTTT.

DNA of the CDR3: TGTGCCAGCAGGTTAAACACTGAAGCTTTCTTT. Encoded protein: CASRLNTEAFF. The V and J genes are TRBV12-3 or TRBV12-4 and TRBJ1-1; unclear D gene. Deletions cut 6 bases from V and 2 bases from J, with 4 bases between. The CDR3 length is 11 residues.

The chain has TRBV3-1 and TRBJ2-7, with D perhaps TRBD2 (6 bases). The CDR3 spans 14 residues. Per the germline V gene, CDR1 is LGHDT and CDR2 is YNNKEL (reference sequence). Trimming shortened V by 0 bases and J by 12 bases, and 18 bases separated the two germline ends. In DNA form, the CDR3 reads TGTGCCAGCAGCCAAGAAATATTAGCGGCTGATCTGTACTTC. Its translation is CASSQEILAADLYF.

This rearrangement joins TRBV29-1 to TRBJ1-6; the D gene is possibly TRBD1 (5 bases). V lost 5 bases to trimming and J lost 7 bases, with 15 bases between them. The germline V gene encodes CDR1 SQVTM and CDR2 ANQGSEA. This CDR3 comprises 14 residues. The CDR3 protein is CSVCVPGQNSPLHF. Written as DNA, the CDR3 is TGCAGCGTTTGTGTCCCAGGGCAAAATTCACCCCTCCACTTT.

This clonotype was picked up a small number of times. The chain recombines TRBV20-1 with TRBJ2-1; D ambiguous. Trimming removed 1 base from V and 4 bases from J, with 14 bases in between. Germline CDR1 and CDR2: DFQATT and SNEGSKA (reference sequence). This CDR3 is built from 15 residues. The CDR3: CSARATVASYNEQFF. The CDR3, as DNA: TGCAGTGCTAGAGCTACAGTGGCCTCGTACAATGAGCAGTTCTTC.

J is TRBJ2-1 and V is TRBV20-1; a possible D gene is TRBD1 (5 bases). Germline CDR1 DFQATT, CDR2 SNEGSKA (reference sequence). The CDR3 covers 13 residues. Trimming took off 6 bases at V and 7 bases at J, with 16 bases between the two ends. CDR3 in DNA: TGCAGTGCGGCACAGGTCCAACTTAATGAGCAGTTCTTC. This translates into CSAAQVQLNEQFF.

This clonotype showed up just a few times. The chain links TRBV19 to TRBJ2-2; D could derive from TRBD1 or TRBD2 (6 bases each). This CDR3 comprises 15 residues. Trimming stripped 9 bases from V and 6 bases from J, with 20 bases between. Germline CDR1 reads LNHDA; CDR2 reads SQIVND (reference sequence). The CDR3 is CASGPGAPRAGELFF. The CDR3 bases are TGTGCCAGCGGGCCGGGGGCCCCCAGGGCCGGGGAGCTGTTTTTT.

In this sample, this clonotype turned up a few times. This chain joins TRBV11-3 and TRBJ2-7, with D possibly being TRBD1 (6 bases). The germline gives CDR1 SGHNT, CDR2 YENEEA. CDR3 length: 16 residues. V dropped 0 bases and J dropped 0 bases, with 12 bases sitting between them. The CDR3 is CASSLDSGTPSYEQYF. Here the CDR3 DNA reads TGTGCCAGCAGCTTAGATTCAGGGACACCCTCCTACGAGCAGTACTTC.